These 8 T cell receptor beta chains were all obtained from the same sample, sequenced in a study of CD8 T cells in Susac syndrome. After extraction with the RNeasy kit, roughly 0.45 to 1 ug of the RNA was reverse transcribed using random hexamers. Via MiXCR, TCRdb re-called the immunoSEQ multiplex PCR reads, giving one row per CDR3 protein. The sample yields about 89,000 distinct CDR3 sequences, around 93% seen once. The sequenced sample consisted of CD8+ T cells from PBMCs. Every receptor here comes from a human donor in good health.

The rearrangement links TRBV13 to TRBJ2-5, with unresolved D. Per germline, CDR1 PRHDT and CDR2 FYEKMQ (reference sequence). Trimming shortened V by 4 bases and J by 5 bases, and 14 bases separated the two germline ends. The CDR3 extends over 14 amino acids. CDR3 in amino acids: CASSSFLEEETQYF. The CDR3, as DNA: TGTGCCAGCAGCTCCTTTCTAGAAGAGGAGACCCAGTACTTC.

This chain joins TRBV6-2 or TRBV6-3 and TRBJ2-3; weak D call: TRBD2 (6 bases). Deletions cut 2 bases from V and 1 base from J, with 16 bases between. The CDR3 totals 17 residues. Germline CDR1 reads MNHEY; CDR2 reads SVGEGT. The CDR3 nucleotides read TGTGCCAGCAGTTACCCCGGGGCGTCGGGAGGCACAGATACGCAGTATTTT. Translation: CASSYPGASGGTDTQYF.

The V gene is TRBV15, the J gene TRBJ2-7; 9 bases are shared with TRBD1. With V trimmed by 6 bases and J by 5 bases, 14 bases remained unmatched. Germline lookup yields CDR1 LNHNV and CDR2 YYDKDF (reference sequence). This CDR3 spans 16 amino acids. The CDR3 loop is CATSFFPGQGLDEQYF. The CDR3 DNA reads TGTGCCACCAGTTTTTTCCCTGGACAGGGGCTCGACGAGCAGTACTTC.

The J gene is TRBJ2-5, the V gene TRBV14; D is uncertain. Germline CDR1 reads SGHDN; CDR2 reads FVKESK. This CDR3 is 13 amino acids long. Between the trimmed V and J ends, which lost 5 bases and 5 bases, there was a span of 12 bases. The CDR3: CASSSLVSETQYF. The CDR3 DNA is TGTGCCAGCAGCTCCCTAGTCTCGGAGACCCAGTACTTC.

This clonotype was detected only once. This sequence joins TRBV7-2 and TRBJ1-3; D unresolved. This CDR3 contains 14 residues. Trimming stripped 3 bases from V and 0 bases from J, with 6 bases between. Germline assignment: CDR1 SGHTA and CDR2 FQGNSA. CDR3 amino acids: CASSFWDSGNTIYF. The CDR3 bases are TGTGCCAGCAGCTTCTGGGACTCTGGAAACACCATATATTTT. The entire variable domain, with the rest obtained from reference TRBV7-2 and TRBJ1-3, is as follows: GAGVSQSPSNKVTEKGKDVELRCDPISGHTALYWYRQSLGQGLEFLIYFQGNSAPDKSGLPSDRFSAERTGGSVSTLTIQRTQQEDSAVYLCASSFWDSGNTIYFGEGSWLTVV.

V and J are TRBV12-3 or TRBV12-4 and TRBJ2-1; tentative D call: TRBD2 (6 bases). V was clipped by 4 bases and J by 6 bases, with 16 bases between them. CDR3 length: 15 amino acids. The CDR3 nucleotides read TGTGCCAGCAGTTCCGGGACTTCTCCCCTCAATGAGCAGTTCTTC. It translates to CASSSGTSPLNEQFF.

The chain combines TRBV2 with TRBJ1-2, with unresolved D. This CDR3 has 17 residues. V dropped 1 base and J dropped 1 base, with 16 bases sitting between them. Germline CDR1 is SNHLY and CDR2 is FYNNEI. The chain's CDR3 is CASSEDGESFFNYGYTF. The CDR3 nucleotides are TGTGCCAGCAGTGAAGACGGGGAGAGTTTTTTTAACTATGGCTACACCTTC.

The chain links TRBV4-1 to TRBJ2-7; 12 nucleotides agree with TRBD2. Germline V CDR1 and CDR2: MGHRA, YSYEKL. The V segment lost 5 bases and the J segment 5 bases; nucleotides outside the gene matches: 10. The length of the CDR3 is 16 residues. This CDR3 is CASSYALAGGPDEQYF. Written as DNA, the CDR3 is TGCGCCAGCAGCTATGCTCTAGCGGGGGGGCCGGACGAGCAGTACTTC.